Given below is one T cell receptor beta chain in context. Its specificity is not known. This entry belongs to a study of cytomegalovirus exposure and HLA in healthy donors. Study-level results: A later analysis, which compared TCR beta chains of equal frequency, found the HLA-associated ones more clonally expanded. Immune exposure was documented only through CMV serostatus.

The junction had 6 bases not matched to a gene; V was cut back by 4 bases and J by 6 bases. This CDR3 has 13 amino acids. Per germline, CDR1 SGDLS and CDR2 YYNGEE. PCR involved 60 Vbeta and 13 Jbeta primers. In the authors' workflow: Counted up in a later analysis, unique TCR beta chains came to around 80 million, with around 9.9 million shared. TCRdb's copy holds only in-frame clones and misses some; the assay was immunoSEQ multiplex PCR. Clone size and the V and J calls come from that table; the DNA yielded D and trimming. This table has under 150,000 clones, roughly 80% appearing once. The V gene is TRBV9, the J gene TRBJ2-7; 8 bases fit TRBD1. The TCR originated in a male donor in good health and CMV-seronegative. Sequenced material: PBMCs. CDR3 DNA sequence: TGTGCCAGCAGCCCTAACACAGGGGGCGAGCAGTACTTC. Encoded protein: CASSPNTGGEQYF.